The present T cell receptor (beta chain) was sequenced within a study of T cells in localized non-small cell lung cancer. The CDR3 is made up of 14 amino acids. V lost 4 bases and J 4 bases, leaving 10 bases between the germline ends. Germline CDR1 reads KGHSH; CDR2 reads LQKENI. Clones were read by immunoSEQ multiplex PCR, and TCRdb kept only the in-frame ones, dropping some. Among approximately 1,300 clones listed, about 21% were seen once. The sample in question was lung tumor tissue, obtained before any cancer treatment. The TCR sequence derives from a man aged 35-69 years with stage III lung adenocarcinoma. This chain uses TRBV18 with TRBJ2-2; no definite D call. CDR3 nucleotide sequence: TGTGCCAGCTCACTCAGACATTTCACCGGGGAGCTGTTTTTT. The encoded protein is CASSLRHFTGELFF.